These T cell receptor beta chains were read from a single sample in a study of blood T cells in healthy people across ages. TCRdb reprocessed the 5' RACE reads with MiXCR, giving one entry per CDR3 protein. The sample lists about 780,000 distinct CDR3 sequences, 35% to 60% seen once, with less than 20% in the top ten. Material: blood. Every receptor here comes from a man older than 75 in good health. The CDR3 runs from the conserved cysteine through the conserved F or W. Each record gives: D gene, clone size, V gene, J gene, CDR3 protein, CDR3 DNA. The D gene is left open where the match is weak. Where a row states a size, it is once, few, many or the class of an expanded clone; other rows omit it.

NA	NA	TRBV14	TRBJ1-2	CASSPDNFYGYTF	TGTGCCAGCAGCCCCGACAACTTCTATGGCTACACCTTC
NA	NA	TRBV27	TRBJ2-7	CASDRNEQYF	TGTGCCAGCGATCGGAACGAGCAGTACTTC
NA	NA	TRBV29-1	TRBJ1-2	CSVEKVKGYGYTF	TGCAGCGTTGAAAAGGTTAAGGGCTATGGCTACACCTTC
NA	NA	TRBV12-5	TRBJ2-5	CASGCSPEETQYF	TGTGCTAGTGGTTGCTCCCCTGAAGAGACCCAGTACTTC
TRBD1	NA	TRBV5-6	TRBJ2-1	CASSARQGMGNEQFF	TGTGCCAGCAGCGCCAGACAGGGGATGGGCAATGAGCAGTTCTTC
NA	many	TRBV28	TRBJ2-1	CASSLKRLTYNEQFF	TGTGCCAGCAGTTTAAAGAGACTCACCTACAATGAGCAGTTCTTC
TRBD2	NA	TRBV7-9	TRBJ2-1	CASSLSGTRRGGEQFF	TGTGCCAGCAGCTTAAGTGGGACTAGGCGCGGAGGTGAGCAGTTCTTC
NA	few	TRBV7-2	TRBJ2-7	CASSLVGKVYEQYF	TGTGCCAGCAGCTTAGTAGGGAAAGTCTACGAGCAGTACTTC
NA	NA	TRBV29-1	TRBJ2-1	CSVERGGTVVEQFF	TGCAGCGTTGAGAGGGGGGGGACGGTGGTTGAGCAGTTCTTC
NA	NA	TRBV6-5	TRBJ2-3	CASSRTFGTDTQYF	TGTGCCAGCAGTCGGACCTTTGGCACAGATACGCAGTATTTT
NA	NA	TRBV5-1	TRBJ2-7	CASTPSGASSYEQYF	TGCGCCAGCACCCCATCGGGGGCCAGCTCCTACGAGCAGTACTTC
NA	few	TRBV3-1	TRBJ2-7	CASSQYASYGNEQYF	TGTGCCAGCAGCCAGTATGCTTCCTACGGGAACGAGCAGTACTTC
TRBD1	NA	TRBV6-1	TRBJ2-1	CASTYRGRDNEQFF	TGTGCCAGCACCTACAGGGGCCGAGACAATGAGCAGTTCTTC
TRBD1	NA	TRBV28	TRBJ1-2	CASSLVPQGADGYTF	TGTGCCAGCAGTTTAGTTCCCCAGGGGGCTGATGGCTACACCTTC
TRBD2	NA	TRBV5-6	TRBJ2-1	CASSGGRNHNEQFF	TGTGCCAGCAGTGGCGGGAGGAATCACAATGAGCAGTTCTTC
NA	NA	TRBV7-2	TRBJ1-2	CASSLVPLGGSYGYTF	TGTGCCAGCAGCTTAGTACCCCTGGGGGGGTCCTATGGCTACACCTTC
NA	NA	TRBV5-6	TRBJ1-2	CASSPLGSTNYGYTF	TGTGCCAGCAGCCCACTAGGGTCAACTAACTATGGCTACACCTTC
NA	NA	TRBV6-5	TRBJ2-1	CASSYLGSLYNEQFF	TGTGCCAGCAGTTACTTGGGCTCCCTCTACAATGAGCAGTTCTTC
TRBD2	NA	TRBV20-1	TRBJ2-7	CSASTSGYYEQYF	TGCAGTGCTAGCACTAGCGGATACTACGAGCAGTACTTC
TRBD1	NA	TRBV3-1	TRBJ2-1	CASSIRGTGNEQFF	TGTGCCAGCAGCATACGCGGGACAGGCAATGAGCAGTTCTTC
NA	few	TRBV11-3	TRBJ2-5	CASSLDKGPANLGETQYF	TGTGCCAGCAGCTTAGATAAGGGGCCAGCCAACCTGGGGGAGACCCAGTACTTC
TRBD2	few	TRBV28	TRBJ2-1	CASRARGGREQFF	TGTGCCAGCAGGGCTCGGGGGGGTCGCGAGCAGTTCTTC
NA	NA	TRBV5-1	TRBJ2-2	CASSSRTTGGANTGGLFF	TGCGCCAGCAGCTCGCGAACTACTGGCGGGGCCAACACCGGGGGGCTGTTTTTT
TRBD2	NA	TRBV5-4	TRBJ2-6	CASSLNAGAGANVLTF	TGTGCCAGCAGCTTGAATGCGGGGGCTGGGGCCAACGTCCTGACTTTC
NA	few	TRBV21-1	TRBJ1-2	CASSPRPWGICGYTF	TGTGCCAGCAGCCCCCGACCATGGGGGATATGTGGCTACACCTTC
NA	NA	TRBV4-3	TRBJ1-2	CASRQSMGPGFYGYTF	TGCGCCAGCAGACAATCCATGGGGCCAGGTTTCTATGGCTACACCTTC
NA	NA	TRBV6-2/TRBV6-3	TRBJ2-5	CASSYLWSETQYF	TGTGCCAGCAGTTACTTATGGTCGGAGACCCAGTACTTC
NA	NA	TRBV20-1	TRBJ2-1	CSASELDYNEQFF	TGCAGCGCTAGTGAGCTAGATTACAATGAGCAGTTCTTC
NA	NA	TRBV4-3	TRBJ2-7	CASSQDREESYEQYF	TGCGCCAGCAGCCAAGACAGGGAAGAATCCTACGAGCAGTACTTC
TRBD1	NA	TRBV2	TRBJ2-7	CASGQESYGQYF	TGTGCCAGCGGACAGGAGTCCTACGGGCAGTACTTC
NA	NA	TRBV20-1	TRBJ2-7	CSANRQNEQYF	TGCAGTGCTAACCGTCAGAACGAGCAGTACTTC
NA	NA	TRBV7-9	TRBJ2-2	CASSLMTHTGELFF	TGTGCCAGCAGCTTAATGACTCACACCGGGGAGCTGTTTTTT
NA	NA	TRBV7-3	TRBJ2-5	CAGSPIGLQETQYF	TGTGCCGGCAGCCCGATCGGATTACAAGAGACCCAGTACTTC
TRBD1	many	TRBV7-2	TRBJ2-6	CASSLGQVLSGANVLTF	TGTGCCAGCAGCTTGGGACAGGTGTTATCTGGGGCCAACGTCCTGACTTTC
NA	few	TRBV5-1	TRBJ2-5	CASSFQGEETQYF	TGTGCCAGCAGCTTCCAGGGAGAAGAGACCCAGTACTTC
TRBD2	NA	TRBV2	TRBJ2-7	CASRTGLAGLYEQYF	TGTGCCAGCAGGACGGGACTAGCGGGCCTCTACGAGCAGTACTTC
NA	NA	TRBV24-1	TRBJ1-1	CATSDLSSTENTEAFF	TGTGCCACCAGTGATTTGTCGTCGACGGAGAACACTGAAGCTTTCTTT
NA	NA	TRBV7-2	TRBJ2-7	CASSLVVRRSSYEQYF	TGTGCCAGCAGCTTAGTTGTGCGGAGGAGCTCCTACGAGCAGTACTTC
NA	few	TRBV12-3/TRBV12-4	TRBJ1-4	CASSRGSGNEKLFF	TGTGCCAGCAGTCGGGGCAGTGGGAATGAAAAACTGTTTTTT
NA	NA	TRBV10-2	TRBJ2-3	CASTNGQTGQYF	TGCGCCAGCACCAACGGACAGACGGGGCAGTATTTT
NA	NA	TRBV7-2	TRBJ2-5	CASSRDRSETQYF	TGTGCCAGCAGCCGAGACAGGAGCGAGACCCAGTACTTC
NA	NA	TRBV5-5	TRBJ2-1	CASSAESSYNEQFF	TGTGCCTCTTCCGCGGAAAGCTCCTACAATGAGCAGTTCTTC
NA	NA	TRBV25-1	TRBJ1-5	CASSPSGGRSNQPQHF	TGTGCCAGCAGCCCCAGTGGAGGCAGAAGCAATCAGCCCCAGCATTTT
TRBD2	few	TRBV12-3/TRBV12-4	TRBJ2-1	CASSILAGSYNEQFF	TGTGCCAGCAGCATCCTAGCGGGATCCTACAATGAGCAGTTCTTC
NA	NA	TRBV4-2	TRBJ2-7	CASSQDLRTELGDEQYF	TGTGCCAGCAGCCAAGATTTAAGAACAGAGCTTGGGGACGAGCAGTACTTC
NA	NA	TRBV5-1	TRBJ2-7	CASSTDPAGPSEQYF	TGCGCCAGCAGCACGGACCCCGCAGGGCCCTCCGAGCAGTACTTC
NA	NA	TRBV7-8	TRBJ2-2	CASSFRTNGNTGELFF	TGTGCCAGCAGCTTTAGGACTAACGGAAACACCGGGGAGCTGTTTTTT
TRBD1	NA	TRBV12-3/TRBV12-4	TRBJ2-7	CASTDRGPSYEQYF	TGTGCCAGCACCGACAGGGGCCCCTCCTACGAGCAGTACTTC
TRBD2	NA	TRBV9	TRBJ2-7	CASSEGLAVYEQYF	TGTGCCAGCAGCGAGGGACTAGCGGTTTACGAGCAGTACTTC
TRBD2	NA	TRBV28	TRBJ2-3	CASSEQGWRETFGTQYF	TGTGCCAGCAGTGAGCAAGGTTGGCGGGAGACGTTCGGTACGCAGTATTTT